The 7 T cell receptor beta chains below all came from one sample that was sequenced in a study of OX40 agonist ivuxolimab in advanced cancers. Sequenced by immunoSEQ multiplex PCR; TCRdb stores in-frame clones only, minus some. The data show around 72,000 clones, with 85% to 90% seen just once and about an eighth held by the top ten. The sequencing here drew on CD4+ or CD8+ T cells sorted from blood, taken in a trial of the OX40 agonist ivuxolimab. The origin of the receptors is an adult with an advanced solid tumor such as melanoma, head and neck, liver or kidney cancer.

V usage is TRBV5-1 and J usage is TRBJ2-7; 12 nucleotides agree with TRBD2. This CDR3 region has 16 residues. CDR1 is SGHRS and CDR2 is YFSETQ in the germline V gene. The ends lost 4 bases at V and 0 bases at J; junction bases unmatched: 5. Here the CDR3 DNA reads TGCGCCAGCAGCACGGGACTAGCGGGTAGCTCCTACGAGCAGTACTTC. Protein product: CASSTGLAGSSYEQYF.

The chain combines TRBV2 with TRBJ2-2; TRBD1 is a possible D gene (6 bases). Trimming removed 2 bases from V and 5 bases from J, with 12 bases in between. The CDR3 spans 15 residues. In germline, CDR1 is SNHLY, CDR2 FYNNEI. The CDR3 loop reads CASSERPGATGELFF. CDR3 DNA sequence: TGTGCCAGCAGTGAAAGGCCAGGGGCTACCGGGGAGCTGTTTTTT.

The chain couples TRBV18 to TRBJ2-5; D might be TRBD1 or TRBD2, each matching 6 bases. The J call may be incorrect, as the DNA end agrees better with TRBJ2-7. Germline-derived CDR1 and CDR2 are KGHSH and LQKENI. The CDR3 extends over 16 amino acids. CDR3 region: CASSPPGGGIVAEQYF. The CDR3 DNA reads as TGTGCCAGCTCACCTCCCGGAGGGGGAATTGTGGCCGAGCAGTACTTC.

The V call is TRBV6-5, the J call TRBJ1-2; D is ambiguous. This CDR3 region has 13 residues. The germline gives CDR1 MNHEY, CDR2 SVGAGI. Trimming took 2 bases from V and 7 from J, leaving 11 bases between them. The CDR3 reads CASSYPGSGGYTF. The CDR3 DNA follows: TGTGCCAGCAGTTACCCGGGAAGTGGTGGCTACACCTTC.

As DNA, the CDR3 is TGTGCCAGCAGCTTGAGGTCAGGGGGCCCTCAGCCCCAGCATTTT. This codes for CASSLRSGGPQPQHF. The J gene is TRBJ1-5, the V gene TRBV5-6; 8 bases match TRBD1. Germline trimming cut 1 base from V and 6 bases from J; bases unmatched to any gene: 6. Germline lookup yields CDR1 SGHDT and CDR2 YYEEEE. This CDR3 is built from 15 residues.

This chain links TRBV5-1 with TRBJ1-1; 7 nucleotides line up with TRBD1. The CDR3 runs 14 residues. The junction had 4 bases not matched to a gene; V was cut back by 4 bases and J by 1 base. The germline gives CDR1 SGHRS, CDR2 YFSETQ. The CDR3 nucleotides read TGCGCCAGCAGCACAGGACAGGAGAACACTGAAGCTTTCTTT. This sequence encodes CASSTGQENTEAFF.

The CDR3 is CASSINPRDSINYGYTF. The DNA of the CDR3 is TGTGCCAGCAGCATTAACCCCCGGGACAGTATTAACTATGGCTACACCTTC. This chain joins TRBV21-1 and TRBJ1-2; the listed D gene, TRBD1, was not tested against the DNA. TRBV21-1 is classified as a pseudogene. The CDR3 extends over 17 amino acids.